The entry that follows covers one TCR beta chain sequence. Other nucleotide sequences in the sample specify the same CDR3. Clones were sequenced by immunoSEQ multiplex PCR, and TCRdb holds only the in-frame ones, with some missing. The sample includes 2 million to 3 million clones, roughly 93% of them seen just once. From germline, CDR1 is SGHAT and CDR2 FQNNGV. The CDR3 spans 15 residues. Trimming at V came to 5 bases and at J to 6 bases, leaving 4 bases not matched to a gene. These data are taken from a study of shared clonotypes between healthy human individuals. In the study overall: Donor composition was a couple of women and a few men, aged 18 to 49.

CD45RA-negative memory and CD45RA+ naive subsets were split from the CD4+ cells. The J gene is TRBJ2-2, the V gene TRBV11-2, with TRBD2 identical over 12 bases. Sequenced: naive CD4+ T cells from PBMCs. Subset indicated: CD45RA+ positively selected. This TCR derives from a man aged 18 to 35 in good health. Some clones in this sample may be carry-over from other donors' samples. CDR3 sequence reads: CASSLGLAGPGELFF. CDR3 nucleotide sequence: TGTGCCAGCAGCCTAGGACTAGCGGGACCCGGGGAGCTGTTTTTT. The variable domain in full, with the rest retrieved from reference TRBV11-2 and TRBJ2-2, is EAGVAQSPRYKIIEKRQSVAFWCNPISGHATLYWYQQILGQGPKLLIQFQNNGVVDDSQLPKDRFSAERLKGVDSTLKIQPAKLEDSAVYLCASSLGLAGPGELFFGEGSRLTVL.